These T cell receptor beta chains were read from a single sample in a study of shared clonotypes between healthy human individuals. The assay was immunoSEQ multiplex PCR, and TCRdb's table has in-frame clones only and misses some. The sample contains roughly 640,000 clones, approximately 79% of which appear only once. Source material: memory CD4+ T cells sorted from blood. The receptors derive from a woman aged 30 to 39 in good health. Each CDR3 is given with its conserved first and last residue. A D gene is named only where the DNA matches it firmly. Some rows have no size entry. The others give once, few or many, or a class for an expanded clone.

- - TRBJ2-2 TRBV6-5 CASSYNPNTGELFF TGTGCCAGCAGTTACAACCCGAACACCGGGGAGCTGTTTTTT
- - TRBJ1-5 TRBV28 CASSSPGVRQPQHF TGTGCCAGCAGTTCTCCAGGCGTGCGTCAGCCCCAGCATTTT
TRBD2 - TRBJ2-7 TRBV7-2 CASSLGRGGYSQEEQYF TGTGCCAGCAGCTTAGGGCGCGGGGGTTACTCCCAGGAGGAGCAGTACTTC
- - TRBJ1-2 TRBV5-1 CASSQDPWYGYTF TGCGCCAGCAGCCAGGACCCTTGGTATGGCTACACCTTC
- - TRBJ2-1 TRBV5-1 CASSLWYNEQFF TGCGCCAGCAGCTTGTGGTACAATGAGCAGTTCTTC
- few TRBJ2-2 TRBV6-1 CASGGRANTGELFF TGTGCCAGCGGGGGCAGGGCGAACACCGGGGAGCTGTTTTTT
TRBD1 - TRBJ2-2 TRBV14 CASSPRQGLTGELFF TGTGCCAGCAGCCCTAGACAGGGGTTGACCGGGGAGCTGTTTTTT
- - TRBJ2-2 TRBV28 CASRLPASRTNTGELFF TGTGCCAGCAGGCTTCCCGCTTCGAGGACGAACACCGGGGAGCTGTTTTTT
- - TRBJ1-5 TRBV21-1 CASSNDRNNQPQHF TGTGCCAGCAGCAACGACCGAAACAATCAGCCCCAGCATTTT
- - TRBJ2-3 TRBV5-6 CASSLVQSTDTQYF TGTGCCAGCAGCTTGGTTCAGAGCACAGATACGCAGTATTTT
TRBD2 many TRBJ2-7 TRBV28 CASEGTSDYEQYF TGTGCCAGCGAAGGGACTAGCGACTACGAGCAGTACTTC
- - TRBJ1-4 TRBV30 CAWSRTGTPNEKLFF TGTGCCTGGAGCCGGACGGGGACACCTAATGAAAAACTGTTTTTT
- - TRBJ2-2 TRBV5-1 CASSFMSGDTGELFF TGCGCCAGCAGCTTCATGTCGGGCGACACCGGGGAGCTGTTTTTT
- - TRBJ1-1 TRBV11-2 CASSLAAGNAFF TGTGCCAGCAGCTTAGCGGCGGGGAATGCTTTCTTT
- - TRBJ2-3 TRBV27 CASSLSGTQYF TGTGCCAGCAGTTTATCGGGTACGCAGTATTTT
TRBD2 - TRBJ2-1 TRBV14 CASSQGSGRTYNEQFF TGTGCCAGCAGCCAAGGTAGCGGGAGGACATACAATGAGCAGTTCTTC
TRBD1 - TRBJ1-1 TRBV5-1 CASSFQGTEVEAFF TGCGCCAGCAGCTTCCAGGGGACAGAAGTTGAAGCTTTCTTT
- - TRBJ2-3 TRBV18 CASSPQTGTDTQYF TGTGCCAGCTCACCTCAAACAGGGACAGATACGCAGTATTTT
- - TRBJ1-2 TRBV11-2 CASSQDRAYGYTF TGTGCCAGCAGCCAAGACCGAGCCTATGGCTACACCTTC